These T cell receptor beta chains were read from a single sample in a study of T cell repertoires in cytomegalovirus infection. TCRdb re-called the reads with MiXCR, one entry per CDR3 protein. Found here are around 450,000 distinct CDR3 sequences, about a third of them singletons; the top ten hold around 15%. The sequencing sample was made of PBMCs. The receptors shown here come from a human donor in good health (CMV status not recorded). Some clones in this sample may be carry-over from other donors' samples. Both conserved end residues are part of each CDR3. D genes are given only for firm matches. Clone size is stated in some rows and not others, as once, few, many or a class when expanded.

V	size	D	J	DNA	CDR3
TRBV20-1	-	-	TRBJ2-5	TGCAGTGCTAGAGTAGGACCCACCCAAGAGACCCAGTACTTC	CSARVGPTQETQYF
TRBV28	-	TRBD1	TRBJ2-3	TGTGCCGGAAAAAGGACAGGGGGTATTGATACGCAGTATTTT	CAGKRTGGIDTQYF
TRBV5-4	few	TRBD2	TRBJ2-7	TGTGCCAGCAGCTTGCCAAGCGGGGGCCGGTCCTACGAGCAGTACTTC	CASSLPSGGRSYEQYF
TRBV6-1	-	-	TRBJ1-1	TGTGCCAGCAGTTTCACAGGGTTCTGGCGCACTGAAGCTTTCTTT	CASSFTGFWRTEAFF
TRBV6-2/TRBV6-3	-	-	TRBJ2-3	TGTGCCAGCAGTCGGCGACAGCTAACTAGCACAGATACGCAGTATTTT	CASSRRQLTSTDTQYF
TRBV7-2	many	-	TRBJ2-3	TGTGCCAGCAGCCTCAGACCCAGCAGCCGCGTCACAGATACGCAGTATTTT	CASSLRPSSRVTDTQYF
TRBV6-2/TRBV6-3	few	-	TRBJ1-2	TGTGCCAGCACCCTCGCCTGGGAAAGCGGCTACACCTTC	CASTLAWESGYTF
TRBV7-2	few	TRBD2	TRBJ2-7	TGTGCCAGCAGCCCCGAGCGGGGGCCTACCTACGAGCAGTACTTC	CASSPERGPTYEQYF
TRBV7-8	many	TRBD1	TRBJ1-2	TGTGCCAGCAGCTTAGTCTCCGGGACAGATGGCTACACCTTC	CASSLVSGTDGYTF
TRBV24-1	-	-	TRBJ2-5	TGTGCCACCAGTAGAGGAGAGAAAGAGACCCAGTACTTC	CATSRGEKETQYF
TRBV12-3/TRBV12-4	-	-	TRBJ2-7	TGTGCCAGCAGTTACTCAGACAGCTCCTACGAGCAGTACTTC	CASSYSDSSYEQYF
TRBV3-1	few	TRBD2	TRBJ2-1	TGTGCCAGCAGTGTGCGGGGGGCGGGGAATGAGCAGTTCTTC	CASSVRGAGNEQFF
TRBV6-1	-	TRBD2	TRBJ2-7	TGTGCCAGCAGAGCAGCGGGGGGGCCCTACGAGCAGTACTTC	CASRAAGGPYEQYF
TRBV24-1	-	-	TRBJ2-7	TGTGCCACCAGTGAGCTCGGGCTCGAGCAGTACTTC	CATSELGLEQYF
TRBV19	few	-	TRBJ1-2	TGTGCCAGTAGAGCCCGGGGACCGCTATCAAATGGCTACACCTTC	CASRARGPLSNGYTF
TRBV14	-	-	TRBJ1-1	TGTGCCAGCAGCCAAGATCGGGGGGGAAGCACTGAAGCTTTCTTT	CASSQDRGGSTEAFF
TRBV7-6	-	TRBD2	TRBJ2-2	TGTGCCAGCAGCTTAGTCGGGGGAGCGGGGACGAACACCGGGGAGCTGTTTTTT	CASSLVGGAGTNTGELFF
TRBV10-3	few	-	TRBJ2-3	TGTGCCATCAGGCAGCAGGACACAGATACGCAGTATTTT	CAIRQQDTDTQYF
TRBV27	few	TRBD2	TRBJ2-3	TGTGCCAGCAGTTTTCTCGGGGGGGGCACTGGAAAGGATACGCAGTATTTT	CASSFLGGGTGKDTQYF
TRBV5-1	once	-	TRBJ1-1	TGCGCCAGCAGCTTGGAGATCGCCGGGGGCACTGAAGCTTTCTTT	CASSLEIAGGTEAFF
TRBV6-2/TRBV6-3	-	TRBD2	TRBJ2-7	TGTGCCAGCAGGCACCCAGCGGGGGTTTCCTACGAGCAGTACTTC	CASRHPAGVSYEQYF
TRBV27	-	-	TRBJ2-7	TGTGCCAGCAGTTCCACCCGGGCTGACGAGCAGTACTTC	CASSSTRADEQYF
TRBV4-1	-	TRBD1	TRBJ1-2	TGCGCCAGCAGACAAGCAGGGGGCGCAGATGGCTACACCTTC	CASRQAGGADGYTF
TRBV29-1	-	TRBD1	TRBJ1-3	TGCAGCGCCTCGACAGGGGGAGGAAACACCATATATTTT	CSASTGGGNTIYF
TRBV7-8	many	TRBD1	TRBJ2-2	TGTGCCAGCAGAAGCAGGGGGCCCGGGGAGCTGTTTTTT	CASRSRGPGELFF
TRBV23-1	-	-	TRBJ2-7	TGCGCCAGCAGTCAAGAACATGACCCCTCCTACGAGCAGTACTTC	CASSQEHDPSYEQYF
TRBV5-4	few	TRBD2	TRBJ2-1	TGTGCCAGCAGCTTGGCCAGTGGACTAGCGGGACCTACGAATGAGCAGTTCTTC	CASSLASGLAGPTNEQFF
TRBV18	-	-	TRBJ1-5	TGTGCCAGCTCAGCCGGGACATCGACGGCTCAGCCCCAGCATTTT	CASSAGTSTAQPQHF